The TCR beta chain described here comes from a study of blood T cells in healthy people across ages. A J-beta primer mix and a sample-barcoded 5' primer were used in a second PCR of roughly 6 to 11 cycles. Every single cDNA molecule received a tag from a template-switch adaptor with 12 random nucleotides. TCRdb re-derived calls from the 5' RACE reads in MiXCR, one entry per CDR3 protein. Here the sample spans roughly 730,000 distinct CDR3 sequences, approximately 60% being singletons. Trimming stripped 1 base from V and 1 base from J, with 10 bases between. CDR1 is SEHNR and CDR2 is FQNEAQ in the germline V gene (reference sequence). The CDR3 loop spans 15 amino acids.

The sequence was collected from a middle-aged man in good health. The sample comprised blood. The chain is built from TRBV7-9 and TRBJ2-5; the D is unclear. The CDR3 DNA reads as TGTGCCAGCAGCTTAGGCACAGCCCCCCAAGAGACCCAGTACTTC. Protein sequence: CASSLGTAPQETQYF.